This T cell receptor (beta chain) was retrieved from a study of T cells in Graves' hyperthyroidism and ophthalmopathy. Regarding the study as a whole: Blood also showed most of the thyroid clonotypes that were expanded above 0.001.

The CDR3 loop spans 12 amino acids. V was clipped by 3 bases and J by 9 bases, with 14 bases between them. Germline V gives CDR1 SQVTM, CDR2 ANQGSEA. This clonotype was counted at least ten times. Its matching antigen is unknown. From RNA transcripts, TCR beta CDR3 regions were amplified. The HTBI primer set drove a first-round RT-PCR of the TCR CDR3. In TCRdb, the multiplex PCR reads were re-called with MiXCR into one record per CDR3 protein. The repertoire holds under 400,000 distinct CDR3 sequences, with around a sixth as singletons. The V call is TRBV29-1, the J call TRBJ2-5; D possibly matches TRBD1 or TRBD2 (6 bases each). The receptor's source is a woman in her late teens or twenties with Graves' hyperthyroidism that later progressed to Graves' ophthalmopathy. Sample: blood. The CDR3 DNA reads as TGCAGCGTTGATGGAGGGGGAAGGGCCCAGTACTTC. Residues: CSVDGGGRAQYF.